Listed here are 20 T cell receptor beta chains from one sample, sequenced in a study of CD8+ T cells in alopecia areata. As the sequencing template, cDNA was produced by extracting RNA and reverse transcribing it. Here immunoSEQ multiplex PCR was the method, and the copy in TCRdb shows in-frame clones only, minus some. The data show 180,000 or so clones, approximately 50% seen once. The treatment here: oral pan-JAK inhibitor, 5-10 mg twice daily. The specimen comprised CD8+ T cells sorted from blood, sampled around week 54, from a patient treated with tofacitinib. The receptors were sampled from a human donor with alopecia areata.

The chain recombines TRBV6-5 with TRBJ1-2, with 10 nucleotides matching TRBD1. The CDR3 runs to 13 residues. CDR1 and CDR2 from the germline V gene are MNHEY and SVGAGI. V dropped 4 bases and J dropped 8; count of bases not matched to a gene: 4. The CDR3 here is CASSSGTGDGYTF. The CDR3 nucleotides are TGTGCCAGCAGTTCCGGGACAGGGGACGGCTACACCTTC.

The J gene is TRBJ1-6, the V gene TRBV4-3; D uncertain. V lost 1 base and J lost 8, with 12 bases in between. The CDR3 contains 15 residues. Looked up from germline, CDR1 is LGHNA and CDR2 is YSLEER. As DNA, the CDR3 is TGCGCCAGCAGCCAAGTGCGGGGTGGGGATTCACCCCTCCACTTT. This codes for CASSQVRGGDSPLHF.

Note on this clone: Mismatch with germline at one junction end may stem from a read error. J is TRBJ2-7 and V is TRBV2; D is uncertain. The germline CDR1 and CDR2 sequences are SNHLY and FYNNEI. This CDR3 is built from 14 residues. CDR3 bases: TGTGCCAGCAGGGAAGAGAATTGGGCCTACGAGCAGTACTTC. Translated: CASREENWAYEQYF.

V gene TRBV7-9 combines with J gene TRBJ2-5; 8 positions match TRBD2. Trimming removed 2 bases from V and 2 bases from J; junction bases left unmatched: 1. Per germline, CDR1 SEHNR and CDR2 FQNEAQ (reference sequence). The CDR3 has 14 residues. CDR3 nucleotides: TGTGCCAGCAGCTTATTAGCGGGACAAGAGACCCAGTACTTC. Its translation: CASSLLAGQETQYF. Supplemented by reference TRBV7-9 and TRBJ2-5, the full variable domain reads DTGVSQNPRHKITKRGQNVTFRCDPISEHNRLYWYRQTLGQGPEFLTYFQNEAQLEKSRLLSDRFSAERPKGSFSTLEIQRTEQGDSAMYLCASSLLAGQETQYFGPGTRLLVL.

This chain joins TRBV23-1 and TRBJ1-5; TRBD1 aligns across 7 bases. TRBV23-1 is annotated as an ORF whose role is uncertain. With V trimmed by 9 bases and J by 5 bases, 10 bases remained unmatched. The CDR3 contains 14 residues. CDR3 sequence: CARSITGADQPQHF. For the CDR3, the DNA is TGCGCCAGGTCAATTACAGGGGCCGATCAGCCCCAGCATTTT.

The rearrangement uses TRBV11-2 and TRBJ2-1, with 11 nucleotides matching TRBD2. CDR3 length: 14 residues. Germline V lookup: CDR1 SGHAT, CDR2 FQNNGV. The V segment lost 3 bases and the J segment 11 bases; nucleotides outside the gene matches: 6. CDR3 bases: TGTGCCAGCAGCTTGACTAGCGGGGCACGCCAGCAGTTCTTC. It encodes CASSLTSGARQQFF.

This clone was picked up a small number of times. This sequence joins TRBV14 and TRBJ2-3; the D gene is possibly TRBD1 (5 bases). This CDR3 spans 15 amino acids. V lost 2 bases and J lost 2, with 11 bases in between. Germline V lookup: CDR1 SGHDN, CDR2 FVKESK. The CDR3 loop is CASSQRQKLTDTQYF. DNA of the CDR3: TGTGCCAGCAGCCAAAGACAGAAACTCACAGATACGCAGTATTTT.

The gene calls are TRBV27 and TRBJ2-3; D might be TRBD2 (5 bases). There are 13 residues in the CDR3. Germline lookup yields CDR1 MNHEY and CDR2 SMNVEV (reference sequence). Between the trimmed V and J ends, which lost 5 bases and 1 base, there was a span of 7 bases. This chain's CDR3 is CASSLRGTDTQYF. The CDR3 DNA reads TGTGCCAGCAGTCTGAGGGGCACAGATACGCAGTATTTT.

In this sample, this clone turned up once. This chain links TRBV27 with TRBJ1-1; 7 nucleotides line up with TRBD1. The V gene end was trimmed by 6 bases and the J gene end by 6 bases; junction bases not matched to a gene: 10. Per the germline V gene, CDR1 is MNHEY and CDR2 is SMNVEV (reference sequence). The CDR3 runs 14 residues. As DNA, the CDR3 is TGTGCCAGCAGCCCCACTACGACAGGGCCTGAAGCTTTCTTT. It translates to CASSPTTTGPEAFF.

The chain is built from TRBV7-3 and TRBJ2-2; 8 nucleotides line up with TRBD1. This CDR3 contains 14 residues. Germline V CDR1 and CDR2: SGHTA, FQGTGA. After removal of 0 bases from V and 6 bases from J, the junction contained 0 bases not matched to a gene. The CDR3 spells CASSLTQGAGELFF. The CDR3 DNA is TGTGCCAGCAGCTTAACACAGGGGGCCGGGGAGCTGTTTTTT.

The rearrangement links TRBV5-6 to TRBJ2-7; D uncertain. Germline CDR1 and CDR2: SGHDT and YYEEEE. The CDR3 is 14 residues long. V shed 0 bases and J shed 0 bases, with 7 bases lying between them. CDR3 in amino acids: CASSLVGFSYEQYF. The CDR3 nucleotides read TGTGCCAGCAGCTTGGTCGGATTCTCCTACGAGCAGTACTTC.

The chain links TRBV18 to TRBJ1-1; no clear D gene. Per germline, CDR1 KGHSH and CDR2 LQKENI. V was trimmed by 3 bases and J by 4 bases, leaving 12 bases between them. The CDR3 contains 14 residues. This chain's CDR3 is CASSPPRGRTEAFF. The CDR3 nucleotides are TGTGCCAGCTCACCGCCCCGAGGCCGCACTGAAGCTTTCTTT.

V gene TRBV5-1 combines with J gene TRBJ2-1; D remains unclear. The CDR3 length is 15 residues. V lost 5 bases to trimming and J lost 0 bases, with 12 bases between them. The germline V gene has CDR1 SGHRS and CDR2 YFSETQ. CDR3 protein: CASRGPESSYNEQFF. CDR3 coding DNA: TGCGCCAGCAGGGGCCCTGAGAGCTCCTACAATGAGCAGTTCTTC.

The rearrangement links TRBV5-6 to TRBJ2-7, with unresolved D. Germline V gives CDR1 SGHDT, CDR2 YYEEEE. The CDR3 is 12 amino acids. The V and J ends lost 0 bases and 6 bases respectively, with 7 bases between them. The CDR3 sequence: CASSLAVTEQYF. The CDR3 nucleotides are TGTGCCAGCAGCTTGGCCGTCACCGAGCAGTACTTC.

This rearrangement joins TRBV4-3 to TRBJ2-7, with a tentative D call TRBD1 (6 bases). Trimming removed 1 base from V and 3 bases from J, with 22 bases in between. Germline-derived CDR1 and CDR2 are LGHNA and YSLEER. The CDR3 has 18 amino acids. CDR3 sequence reads: CASSQGSPRDNPYYEQYF. The CDR3 DNA is TGCGCCAGCAGCCAAGGGTCCCCCCGGGACAACCCTTACTACGAGCAGTACTTC.

The chain uses TRBV7-9 and TRBJ2-7, with D perhaps TRBD2 (6 bases). V lost 1 base and J 6 bases, leaving 7 bases between the germline ends. CDR3 size: 12 residues. Germline lookup yields CDR1 SEHNR and CDR2 FQNEAQ (reference sequence). The CDR3 sequence: CASSLEGGEQYF. The DNA of the CDR3 is TGTGCCAGCAGCTTAGAGGGAGGCGAGCAGTACTTC.

This clone has only a few counts. The J gene is TRBJ2-1, the V gene TRBV2, with 10 positions matching TRBD2. From germline, CDR1 is SNHLY and CDR2 FYNNEI. V shed 4 bases, J shed 12 bases, and the junction held 15 bases outside the gene matches. The CDR3 is 16 residues long. The CDR3 is CASSAAASGGQTGQFF. The CDR3 DNA follows: TGTGCCAGCAGTGCAGCCGCTAGCGGGGGCCAGACGGGGCAGTTCTTC.

The chain uses TRBV15 and TRBJ2-5; TRBD2 is a possible D gene (6 bases). Germline loops: CDR1 LNHNV, CDR2 YYDKDF (reference sequence). Trimming took off 4 bases at V and 5 bases at J, with 20 bases between the two ends. This CDR3 contains 16 residues. In nucleotides, the CDR3 is TGTGCCACCAGCACCCCCGTTGGGACTCAAGGGGAGACCCAGTACTTC. Protein sequence: CATSTPVGTQGETQYF.

The chain links TRBV6-5 to TRBJ2-7; a weak D match, TRBD1 (6 bases). The germline V gene has CDR1 MNHEY and CDR2 SVGAGI. Deletions cut 4 bases from V and 1 base from J, with 8 bases between. CDR3 size: 13 residues. The CDR3 is CASSLTGSYEQYF. As DNA, the CDR3 is TGTGCCAGCAGTTTAACAGGGTCCTACGAGCAGTACTTC.

There are a few counts of this clone. V usage is TRBV27 and J usage is TRBJ2-1; unclear D gene. CDR1 and CDR2 from the germline V gene are MNHEY and SMNVEV (reference sequence). This CDR3 region has 18 residues. V lost 4 bases, J lost 0 bases, and 19 bases lay in between. CDR3 DNA sequence: TGTGCCAGCAGTTCCCGGACCACTACGCTCTTCTCCTACAATGAGCAGTTCTTC. Translation gives CASSSRTTTLFSYNEQFF.